This T cell receptor beta chain originates from a study of blood T cell repertoires in COVID-19. Whole-study context: T cells, B-cell-depleted T cells, or PBMCs provided the cDNA or gDNA that served as material.

Profiled with immunoSEQ multiplex PCR; TCRdb holds only in-frame clones, not every one. Among roughly 220,000 clones listed, more than 75% were seen once. From germline, CDR1 is KGHSH and CDR2 LQKENI. The CDR3 runs 15 residues. J lost 5 bases, V lost 6 bases, and 9 bases had no gene match. V gene TRBV18 combines with J gene TRBJ2-5, with 10 bases identical to TRBD2. Sequenced: peripheral blood. The source is a man aged 55 to 69 with acute or convalescent COVID-19. The CDR3 nucleotides read TGTGCCAGCTCCCCCCAGCGGGGGGGCTCGGAGACCCAGTACTTC. Amino acids: CASSPQRGGSETQYF.